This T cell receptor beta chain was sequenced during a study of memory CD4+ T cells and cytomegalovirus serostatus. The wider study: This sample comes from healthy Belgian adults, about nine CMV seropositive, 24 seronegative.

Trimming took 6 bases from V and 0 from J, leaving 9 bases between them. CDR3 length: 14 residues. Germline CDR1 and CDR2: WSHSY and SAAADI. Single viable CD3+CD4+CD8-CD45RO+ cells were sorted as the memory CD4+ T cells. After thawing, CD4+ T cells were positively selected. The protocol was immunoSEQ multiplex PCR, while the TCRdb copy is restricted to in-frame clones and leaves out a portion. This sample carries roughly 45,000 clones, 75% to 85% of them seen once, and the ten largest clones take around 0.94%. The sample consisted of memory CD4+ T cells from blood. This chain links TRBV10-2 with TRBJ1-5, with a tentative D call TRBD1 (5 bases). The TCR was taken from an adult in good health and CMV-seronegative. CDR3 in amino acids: CASRGDPSNQPQHF. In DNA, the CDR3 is TGCGCCAGCAGAGGGGACCCTAGCAATCAGCCCCAGCATTTT.